Below, 10 T cell receptor beta chains from the same sample are listed, as sequenced in a study of T cell responses to AZD1222 COVID-19 vaccine. Repertoires were generated with immunoSEQ multiplex PCR, while TCRdb's copy carries only in-frame clones and drops some. Among 200,000 or so clones, approximately 92% were seen once, and the ten largest hold about 10%. The specimen comprised peripheral blood, sampled on day 0 of AZD1222 vaccination. The source of these receptors is an adult in good health.

The chain is built from TRBV6-5 and TRBJ2-4; D gene uncertain. Trimming removed 6 bases at V and 0 bases at J, with 6 bases between. The CDR3 is made up of 13 amino acids. Per the germline V gene, CDR1 is MNHEY and CDR2 is SVGAGI. The CDR3 coding sequence is TGTGCCAGCAGAGACGGAGCCAAAAACATTCAGTACTTC. It translates to CASRDGAKNIQYF.

The chain joins TRBV30 to TRBJ1-1, with 7 positions matching TRBD1. Germline V lookup: CDR1 GTSNPN, CDR2 SVGIG (reference sequence). CDR3 size: 15 residues. Losses at the gene ends were 4 bases for V and 3 bases for J; bases not matched to a gene: 11. Here the CDR3 reads CAWTPRRRGDTEAFF. CDR3 DNA sequence: TGTGCCTGGACTCCCCGGCGCAGGGGGGACACTGAAGCTTTCTTT.

The chain carries TRBV4-1 and TRBJ2-1; 10 nucleotides agree with TRBD2. The CDR3 runs to 15 residues. Per germline, CDR1 MGHRA and CDR2 YSYEKL. V was clipped by 0 bases and J by 9 bases; unmatched bases: 5. The CDR3 protein is CASSQEERGGAEQFF. CDR3 DNA: TGCGCCAGCAGCCAAGAGGAGCGGGGGGGAGCTGAGCAGTTCTTC.

This clone came up once. The rearrangement joins TRBV29-1 to TRBJ1-1; no clear D gene. Germline V gene lookup returns CDR1 SQVTM and CDR2 ANQGSEA. This CDR3 comprises 12 residues. V was shortened by 6 bases and J by 2 bases, with 10 bases between the two germline ends. The CDR3 nucleotides are TGCAGCGTCCGCCTCCTTAACACTGAAGCTTTCTTT. Translation: CSVRLLNTEAFF.

The chain joins TRBV5-6 to TRBJ1-1, with 9 nucleotides matching TRBD1. V was clipped by 4 bases and J by 7 bases; unmatched bases: 11. The CDR3 contains 15 residues. Germline values: CDR1 SGHDT, CDR2 YYEEEE. The DNA for the CDR3 is TGTGCCAGCAGCACAACAGGGGGCGCCTCAGGTGAAGCTTTCTTT. This sequence encodes CASSTTGGASGEAFF.

This chain joins TRBV19 and TRBJ2-1, with TRBD2 matching over 11 bases. The trim removed 5 bases at V and 0 bases at J, leaving 6 bases unmatched. CDR1 and CDR2 (germline): LNHDA, SQIVND (reference sequence). This CDR3 is 17 amino acids long. CDR3 residues: CASSVSSGRFSYNEQFF. The CDR3 DNA follows: TGTGCCAGTAGTGTTTCTAGCGGGAGGTTCTCCTACAATGAGCAGTTCTTC.

The J gene is TRBJ1-1, the V gene TRBV21-1. TRBV21-1 is annotated as a pseudogene. The CDR3 is 15 residues long. The CDR3 loop is CASSSERAGNTEAFF. DNA for the CDR3: TGTGCCAGCAGCAGTGAAAGGGCCGGGAACACTGAAGCTTTCTTT.

V usage is TRBV7-7 and J usage is TRBJ1-2; D not resolved. CDR3 length equals 15 residues. Germline CDR1 SSHAT, CDR2 FNYEAQ (reference sequence). The CDR3 is CASLPLDGFNYGYTF. As DNA, the CDR3 is TGTGCTAGCCTTCCCCTCGACGGATTTAACTATGGCTACACCTTC.

CDR3 sequence (DNA): TGTGCCAGCAGTTCCCCCTCAGGGCTAGCGGGCTACAATGAGCAGTTCTTC. Translating gives CASSSPSGLAGYNEQFF. This chain connects TRBV27 to TRBJ2-1, with 8 nucleotides matching TRBD2. The length of the CDR3 is 17 residues. J gave up 3 bases and V 4 bases, and 11 bases lay outside the gene matches. CDR1 is MNHEY and CDR2 is SMNVEV in the germline V gene (reference sequence).

This clone appeared a single time. The chain joins TRBV5-1 to TRBJ1-2, with TRBD1 matching 9 bases. CDR1 SGHRS and CDR2 YFSETQ come from the germline V gene. With 0 bases clipped from V and 6 bases from J, the junction kept 9 bases outside the gene matches. The CDR3 is 16 amino acids. CDR3 protein: CASSLGGTGKPHGYTF. The DNA of the CDR3 is TGCGCCAGCAGCTTGGGGGGGACAGGGAAACCTCATGGCTACACCTTC.